The present T cell receptor beta chain was sequenced within a study of neurological immune-mediated disorders. This clonotype was seen a handful of times. Its antigen is undetermined. Whole-study results and caveats: Phylogenetic grouping placed 18 of 34 multiple sclerosis patients' repertoires in one related-CDR3 cluster, a possible signature.

The CDR3 length is 15 residues. The V segment lost 4 bases and the J segment 7 bases; nucleotides outside the gene matches: 8. The V gene's germline CDR1 is MGHRA and CDR2 YSYEKL. Synthesis of cDNA was carried out by template-switch 5'RACE. The reaction used 10-nucleotide random UMIs. TCRdb re-analysed the 5' RACE reads in MiXCR, keeping a single row per CDR3 protein. The data contain about 59,000 distinct CDR3 sequences, around 3.5% of them singletons. The V gene is TRBV4-1, the J gene TRBJ2-2; 8 positions match TRBD2. Sequenced: PBMCs. The clonotype originates from a woman in her twenties or thirties with multiple sclerosis. DNA of the CDR3: TGCGCCAGCAGCCCTTTGACACTAGCGGTCGGGGAGCTGTTTTTT. Amino acids: CASSPLTLAVGELFF.